The 11 T cell receptor beta chains below come from one sample, sequenced in a study of blood T cell repertoires in COVID-19. TCRdb keeps only in-frame clones here, not all; method: immunoSEQ multiplex PCR. The sample gives over 50,000 clones, over 60% of which show up once; approximately 6.8% is in the top ten. Sequencing was performed on peripheral blood. These receptors came from a woman aged 50 to 60 with active or convalescent COVID-19.

This clone was detected only a few times. The CDR3 loop reads CASSVRGDTIYF. The CDR3 bases are TGTGCCAGCAGCGTCCGGGGGGACACCATATATTTT. The chain recombines TRBV3-1 (or the pseudogene TRBV3-2) with TRBJ1-3, with D possibly TRBD1 on 5 matching bases. This CDR3 is 12 amino acids long. V lost 5 bases and J 8 bases, leaving 10 bases between the germline ends. CDR1 and CDR2 from the germline V gene are LGHDT and YNNKEL (reference sequence).

In DNA, the CDR3 is TGTGCCAGCAGTGAGGATGTCGGGACAGGGTCCTACGAGCAGTACTTC. Amino acid sequence: CASSEDVGTGSYEQYF. The rearrangement uses TRBV6-1 and TRBJ2-7; 9 bases match TRBD1. Germline assignment: CDR1 MNHNS and CDR2 SASEGT. CDR3 length: 16 amino acids. V lost 3 bases, J lost 1 base, and 7 bases stayed unmatched.

This clone appeared once. The CDR3 DNA sequence: TGTGCCAGCTCACCAGCGGCGGGACAGGGGCTTGACTACGAGCAGTACTTC. It codes for CASSPAAGQGLDYEQYF. The V gene is TRBV18, the J gene TRBJ2-7, with 10 bases that match TRBD1. There are 17 residues in the CDR3. The junction had 10 bases not matched to a gene; V was cut back by 2 bases and J by 3 bases. The germline V gene has CDR1 KGHSH and CDR2 LQKENI.

The rearrangement uses TRBV18 and TRBJ1-2; 9 nucleotides agree with TRBD1. V lost 1 base and J lost 8; bases outside the gene matches: 5. This CDR3 comprises 14 residues. Per germline, CDR1 KGHSH and CDR2 LQKENI. CDR3 DNA sequence: TGTGCCAGCTCACCACGCGACAGGGGGATCGGCTACACCTTC. The encoded protein is CASSPRDRGIGYTF.

V gene TRBV2 combines with J gene TRBJ1-5; 8 bases match TRBD1. The CDR3 contains 13 residues. With V trimmed by 8 bases and J by 4 bases, 4 bases remained unmatched. The germline V gene encodes CDR1 SNHLY and CDR2 FYNNEI. The CDR3 sequence is CASGGDRNQPQHF. CDR3 coding DNA: TGTGCCAGCGGGGGGGACAGGAATCAGCCCCAGCATTTT.

This sequence joins TRBV25-1 and TRBJ2-2; 8 bases fit TRBD1. With 3 bases clipped from V and 7 bases from J, the junction kept 10 bases outside the gene matches. CDR1 and CDR2 from the germline V gene are MGHDK and SYGVNS. The CDR3 covers 16 residues. The CDR3 loop is CASSDAGQGIIGELFF. The CDR3 nucleotides read TGTGCCAGCAGTGATGCAGGACAGGGAATCATCGGGGAGCTGTTTTTT.

The J gene is TRBJ2-3, the V gene TRBV4-3; 10 positions match TRBD2. This CDR3 comprises 16 residues. Trimming cost V 4 bases and J 2 bases; bases outside gene matches: 6. Looked up from germline, CDR1 is LGHNA and CDR2 is YSLEER. The CDR3 sequence: CASSLLLAGLTDTQYF. The CDR3 DNA sequence: TGCGCCAGCAGCCTCTTACTAGCGGGACTCACAGATACGCAGTATTTT.

This clone was picked up a small number of times. This rearrangement joins TRBV5-1 to TRBJ2-7; 9 nucleotides agree with TRBD1. The CDR3 length is 14 residues. V lost 7 bases to trimming and J lost 7 bases; unmatched junction nucleotides: 12. Germline values: CDR1 SGHRS, CDR2 YFSETQ. The CDR3 nucleotides read TGCGCCAGCCGGAGGGGACAGGGTTCCAGGGAGCAGTACTTC. Its translation: CASRRGQGSREQYF.

The chain has TRBV7-3 and TRBJ2-1, with 7 bases aligning to TRBD2. This CDR3 has 15 amino acids. With 4 bases clipped from V and 0 bases from J, the junction kept 3 bases outside the gene matches. The V gene's germline CDR1 is SGHTA and CDR2 FQGTGA. CDR3 DNA sequence: TGTGCCAGCAGCTCCATAGCGGGCTCCTACAATGAGCAGTTCTTC. Translated: CASSSIAGSYNEQFF.

CDR3 nucleotide sequence: TGTGCCAGCAGCTCCCGTGGGGCCTGGAGCTATGGCTACACCTTC. Translation gives CASSSRGAWSYGYTF. The chain uses TRBV5-6 and TRBJ1-2; tentative D call: TRBD1 (5 bases). V was trimmed by 3 bases and J by 4 bases, leaving 16 bases between them. CDR1 and CDR2 from the germline V gene are SGHDT and YYEEEE. This CDR3 has 15 amino acids. Together with reference TRBV5-6 and TRBJ1-2, the CDR3 gives the full variable domain: DAGVTQSPTHLIKTRGQQVTLRCSPKSGHDTVSWYQQALGQGPQFIFQYYEEEERQRGNFPDRFSGHQFPNYSSELNVNALLLGDSALYLCASSSRGAWSYGYTFGSGTRLTVV.

The chain uses TRBV4-1 and TRBJ2-4; 11 nucleotides match TRBD2. This CDR3 spans 19 amino acids. After removal of 0 bases from V and 1 base from J, the junction contained 8 bases not matched to a gene. CDR1 and CDR2 (germline): MGHRA, YSYEKL. The CDR3 sequence is CASSQDGTSGLKAKNIQYF. The CDR3 nucleotides are TGCGCCAGCAGCCAAGATGGGACTAGCGGCCTCAAGGCCAAAAACATTCAGTACTTC.